The 12 T cell receptor beta chains below all came from one sample that was sequenced in a study of shared clonotypes between healthy human individuals. Profiling relied on immunoSEQ multiplex PCR, and the TCRdb table lists in-frame clones only, not all of them. The sample shows a few hundred thousand clones, 87% of them seen only once. Sequenced input: memory CD8+ T cells sorted from blood. The sample's subset: CD45RO+ cells pooled with CCR7-negative TemRA cells. The source of these receptors is a man younger than 35 in good health.

The chain recombines TRBV6-1 with TRBJ1-3, with D perhaps TRBD1 (5 bases). In germline, CDR1 is MNHNS, CDR2 SASEGT. This CDR3 spans 14 amino acids. Trimming removed 7 bases from V and 2 bases from J, with 12 bases in between. The CDR3 loop reads CASKGWGAGNTIYF. CDR3 DNA: TGTGCCAGCAAGGGTTGGGGGGCTGGAAACACCATATATTTT.

The table lists this clone with a count of one. The chain uses TRBV27 and TRBJ2-1; possibly TRBD2 for D (6 bases). Germline loops: CDR1 MNHEY, CDR2 SMNVEV (reference sequence). V lost 0 bases to trimming and J lost 8 bases, with 17 bases between them. CDR3 length: 16 amino acids. The CDR3 reads CASSLSRGTKEYEQFF. The CDR3 nucleotides read TGTGCCAGCAGTTTATCGCGGGGAACTAAGGAGTATGAGCAGTTCTTC.

This rearrangement joins TRBV7-2 to TRBJ2-5, with D maybe TRBD1 (6 bases). V was shortened by 5 bases and J by 4 bases, with 17 bases between the two germline ends. CDR3 length: 15 amino acids. In germline, CDR1 is SGHTA, CDR2 FQGNSA. DNA for the CDR3: TGTGCCAGCAGCACCCGGGACAATCTAGGAGAGACCCAGTACTTC. Amino acid sequence: CASSTRDNLGETQYF.

Details on this clone: In the same sample, other DNA sequences code for this CDR3. The chain combines TRBV6-1 with TRBJ1-1; D remains unclear. V lost 0 bases, J lost 6 bases, and 5 bases lay in between. From germline, CDR1 is MNHNS and CDR2 SASEGT. The CDR3 length is 12 residues. CDR3 sequence reads: CASSEAGPEAFF. The CDR3 DNA reads TGTGCCAGCAGTGAAGCAGGGCCTGAAGCTTTCTTT.

Details on this clone: At one of its ends the junction is not consistent with the germline gene, which may arise from a read error. The chain is built from TRBV7-2 and TRBJ1-1; D not certain. The CDR3 covers 14 residues. Germline V gives CDR1 SGHTA, CDR2 FQGNSA. The CDR3 loop reads CASSLDFTNTEAFF. CDR3 nucleotide sequence: TGTGCCAGCAGCTTAGATTTTACTAACACTGAGGCTTTCTTT. The whole variable domain, remainder taken from reference TRBV7-2 and TRBJ1-1, is GAGVSQSPSNKVTEKGKDVELRCDPISGHTALYWYRQSLGQGLEFLIYFQGNSAPDKSGLPSDRFSAERTGGSVSTLTIQRTQQEDSAVYLCASSLDFTNTEAFFGQGTRLTVV.

This clone was observed once. The rearrangement joins TRBV11-2 to TRBJ2-7; no firm D call. V lost 2 bases and J 1 base, leaving 15 bases between the germline ends. Germline V gene lookup returns CDR1 SGHAT and CDR2 FQNNGV. This CDR3 spans 16 amino acids. CDR3 region: CASSLTTSYVSYEQYF. The CDR3, as DNA: TGTGCCAGCAGCTTAACCACCTCCTACGTATCCTACGAGCAGTACTTC.

CDR3 bases: TGTGCCAGCAGTATCAGGGGGAGCACTGAAGCTTTCTTT. It codes for CASSIRGSTEAFF. The V and J genes are TRBV2 and TRBJ1-1, with TRBD1 matching over 7 bases. With 5 bases clipped from V and 4 bases from J, the junction kept 4 bases outside the gene matches. The CDR3 consists of 13 residues. Germline-derived CDR1 and CDR2 are SNHLY and FYNNEI.

This clone has only one observation. The V call is TRBV30, the J call TRBJ2-3, with D unresolved. The V and J ends lost 0 bases and 2 bases respectively, with 9 bases between them. The CDR3 is 14 amino acids. CDR1 is GTSNPN, CDR2 SVGIG, per germline (reference sequence). This CDR3 is CAWSVPPYTDTQYF. The CDR3 coding sequence is TGTGCCTGGAGTGTACCGCCTTACACAGATACGCAGTATTTT. Together with reference TRBV30 and TRBJ2-3, the CDR3 gives the full variable domain: SQTIHQWPATLVQPVGSPLSLECTVEGTSNPNLYWYRQAAGRGLQLLFYSVGIGQISSEVPQNLSASRPQDRQFILSSKKLLLSDSGFYLCAWSVPPYTDTQYFGPGTRLTVL.

The chain is built from TRBV7-9 and TRBJ2-7; 7 nucleotides agree with TRBD1. V gave up 5 bases and J gave up 0 bases; unmatched junction bases: 7. Germline values: CDR1 SEHNR, CDR2 FQNEAQ (reference sequence). The CDR3 loop spans 15 amino acids. CDR3 in amino acids: CASSHPDRVSYEQYF. The CDR3 DNA is TGTGCCAGCAGCCACCCCGACAGGGTCTCCTACGAGCAGTACTTC. Combining the CDR3 with reference TRBV7-9 and TRBJ2-7 gives the whole variable domain DTGVSQNPRHKITKRGQNVTFRCDPISEHNRLYWYRQTLGQGPEFLTYFQNEAQLEKSRLLSDRFSAERPKGSFSTLEIQRTEQGDSAMYLCASSHPDRVSYEQYFGPGTRLTVT.

The rearrangement joins TRBV25-1 to TRBJ1-2; tentatively, D is TRBD1 (5 bases). The germline CDR1 and CDR2 sequences are MGHDK and SYGVNS. Trimming shortened V by 6 bases and J by 5 bases, and 16 bases separated the two germline ends. The CDR3 totals 14 residues. CDR3 nucleotides: TGTGCCAGCAGCCCGAGGGGAGGGGTTTATGGCTACACCTTC. It codes for CASSPRGGVYGYTF.

The gene calls are TRBV11-2 and TRBJ2-1, with TRBD1 matching over 10 bases. CDR1 and CDR2 from the germline V gene are SGHAT and FQNNGV. V shed 8 bases, J shed 2 bases, and the junction held 6 bases outside the gene matches. There are 15 residues in the CDR3. CDR3 bases: TGTGCCAGCCATCCCGGGACAGGGGCCTACAATGAGCAGTTCTTC. Its translation: CASHPGTGAYNEQFF.

This clone came up once. V usage is TRBV7-9 and J usage is TRBJ2-3; 9 bases agree with TRBD2. The V segment lost 8 bases and the J segment 0 bases; nucleotides outside the gene matches: 18. From germline, CDR1 is SEHNR and CDR2 FQNEAQ (reference sequence). The CDR3 runs 19 residues. The CDR3 sequence is CASSPWGDLAGTSTDTQYF. Here the CDR3 DNA reads TGTGCCAGCTCCCCCTGGGGGGACCTAGCGGGAACTAGCACAGATACGCAGTATTTT.